This T cell receptor (beta chain) stems from a study of T cells after yellow fever vaccination. General study points: Peaking on day 5 versus 15, the secondary response was faster but weaker.

They built TCR cDNA with 5'RACE template switching, a step that put in a universal primer site and UMIs. TCRdb redid the calling of the 5' RACE reads with MiXCR, one entry per CDR3 protein. This table has 550,000 or so distinct CDR3 sequences, about 19% appearing once. Concerning this clonotype itself: Its antigen is as yet unknown.

Germline V gene sequence: CDR1 DFQATT, CDR2 SNEGSKA (reference sequence). Trimming stripped 3 bases from V and 5 bases from J, with 15 bases between. The length of the CDR3 is 14 residues. Material: PBMCs, obtained 15 days after the yellow fever booster vaccination. The sequence was collected from a man under 40 who received the YFV17D yellow fever vaccine. The chain is built from TRBV20-1 and TRBJ2-3; perhaps TRBD2 as D (6 bases). CDR3 protein: CSARGGLGQDTQYF. CDR3 in DNA: TGCAGTGCTAGGGGGGGTCTAGGGCAAGATACGCAGTATTTT.